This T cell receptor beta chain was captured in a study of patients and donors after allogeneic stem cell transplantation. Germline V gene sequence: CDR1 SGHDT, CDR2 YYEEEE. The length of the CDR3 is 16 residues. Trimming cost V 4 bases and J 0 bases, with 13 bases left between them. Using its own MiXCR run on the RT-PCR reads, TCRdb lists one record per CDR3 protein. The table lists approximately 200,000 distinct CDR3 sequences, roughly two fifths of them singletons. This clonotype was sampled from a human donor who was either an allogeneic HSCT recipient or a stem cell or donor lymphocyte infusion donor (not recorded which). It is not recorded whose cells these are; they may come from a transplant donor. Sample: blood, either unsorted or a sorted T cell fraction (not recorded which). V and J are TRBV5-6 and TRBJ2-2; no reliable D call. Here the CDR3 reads CASSETLFANTGELFF. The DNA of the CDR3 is TGTGCCAGCAGCGAGACACTGTTCGCGAACACCGGGGAGCTGTTTTTT.